The clone carrying this T cell receptor beta chain was observed a handful of times. The sample is drawn from a study of blood T cell repertoires in COVID-19. Study at large: COVID-19 samples from acute and convalescent phases originated in the United States, Italy and Spain. T cells, B-cell-depleted T cells, or PBMCs supplied cDNA or gDNA.

This CDR3 has 13 residues. V lost 10 bases and J 2 bases, leaving 15 bases between the germline ends. Germline CDR1 ENHRY, CDR2 SYGVKD. The method was immunoSEQ multiplex PCR; TCRdb's version includes in-frame clones alone and lacks a portion of them. The repertoire includes 200,000 to 300,000 clones, roughly 80% of them detected once, and around 8% sits in the top ten. This rearrangement joins TRBV10-3 to TRBJ2-7; the D gene is possibly TRBD1 (6 bases). The sequencing input was peripheral blood. This receptor was obtained from a woman of 80 years or more with acute or convalescent COVID-19. CDR3 nucleotide sequence: TGTGCCACCGCGCGACAGGAAACCTACGAGCAGTACTTC. This codes for CATARQETYEQYF.